This TCR beta chain was found in a study of cytomegalovirus exposure and HLA in healthy donors. The CDR3 has 12 amino acids. Germline CDR1 and CDR2: GTSNPN and SVGIG (reference sequence). The V gene lost 1 base and the J gene lost 3 bases, with 7 bases spanning the gap. Clones were sequenced by immunoSEQ multiplex PCR, and TCRdb holds only the in-frame ones, with some missing. Here the sample spans 95,000 to 150,000 clones, about nine tenths being singletons. Sequencing was carried out using PBMCs. The genes are TRBV30 and TRBJ2-7; D remains unclear. The receptor's source is a woman aged 18 to 35 in good health and CMV-seronegative. In nucleotides, the CDR3 is TGTGCCTGGAGTGCGGTCGGCTACGAGCAGTACTTC. Its protein product is CAWSAVGYEQYF.